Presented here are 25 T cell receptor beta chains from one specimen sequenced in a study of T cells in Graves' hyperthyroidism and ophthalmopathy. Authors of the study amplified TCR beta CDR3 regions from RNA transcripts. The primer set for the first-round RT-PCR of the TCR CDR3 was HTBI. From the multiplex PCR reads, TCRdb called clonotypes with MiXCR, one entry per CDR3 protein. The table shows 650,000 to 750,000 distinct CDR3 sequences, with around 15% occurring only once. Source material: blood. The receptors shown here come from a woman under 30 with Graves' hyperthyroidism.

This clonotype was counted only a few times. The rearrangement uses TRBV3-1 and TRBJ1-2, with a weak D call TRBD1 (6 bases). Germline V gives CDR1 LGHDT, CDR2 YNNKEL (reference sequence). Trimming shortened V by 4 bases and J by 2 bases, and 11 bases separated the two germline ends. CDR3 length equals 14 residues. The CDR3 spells CASSRGTLNYGYTF. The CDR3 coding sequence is TGTGCCAGCAGCCGCGGGACACTCAACTATGGCTACACCTTC.

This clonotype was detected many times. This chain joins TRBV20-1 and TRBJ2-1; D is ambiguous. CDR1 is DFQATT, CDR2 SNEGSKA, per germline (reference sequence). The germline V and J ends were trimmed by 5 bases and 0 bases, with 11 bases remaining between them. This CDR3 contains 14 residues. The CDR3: CSAHPGSSYNEQFF. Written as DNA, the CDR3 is TGCAGTGCTCATCCAGGCAGCTCCTACAATGAGCAGTTCTTC.

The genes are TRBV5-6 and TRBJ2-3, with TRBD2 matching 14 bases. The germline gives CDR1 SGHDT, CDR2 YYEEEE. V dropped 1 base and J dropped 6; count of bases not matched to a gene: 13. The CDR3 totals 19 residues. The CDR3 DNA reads TGTGCCAGCAGCTTGTGGACTAGCGGGAGGTCGACGGCGGTTGATACGCAGTATTTT. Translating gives CASSLWTSGRSTAVDTQYF.

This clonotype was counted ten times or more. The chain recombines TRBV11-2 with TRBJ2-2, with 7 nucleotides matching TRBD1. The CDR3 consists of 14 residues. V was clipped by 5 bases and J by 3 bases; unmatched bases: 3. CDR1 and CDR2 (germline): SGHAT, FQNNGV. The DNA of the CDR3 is TGTGCCAGCAGCGTCGGACAGGACACCGGGGAGCTGTTTTTT. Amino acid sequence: CASSVGQDTGELFF.

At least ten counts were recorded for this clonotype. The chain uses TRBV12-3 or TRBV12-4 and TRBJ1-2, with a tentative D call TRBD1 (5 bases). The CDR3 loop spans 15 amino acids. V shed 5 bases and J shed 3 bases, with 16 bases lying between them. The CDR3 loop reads CASSRPGPLDYGYTF. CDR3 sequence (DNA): TGTGCCAGCAGTCGACCGGGACCCCTTGACTATGGCTACACCTTC.

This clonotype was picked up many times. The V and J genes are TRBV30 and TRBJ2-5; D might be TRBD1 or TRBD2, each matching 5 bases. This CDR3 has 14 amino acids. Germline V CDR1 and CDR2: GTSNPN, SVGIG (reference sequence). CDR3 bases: TGTGCTATAGTGGCGAGGGGCGGTCAAGAGACCCAGTACTTC. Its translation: CAIVARGGQETQYF.

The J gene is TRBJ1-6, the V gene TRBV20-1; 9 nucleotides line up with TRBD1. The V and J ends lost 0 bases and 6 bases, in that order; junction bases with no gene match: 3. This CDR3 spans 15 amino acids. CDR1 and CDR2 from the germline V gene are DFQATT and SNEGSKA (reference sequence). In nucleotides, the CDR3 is TGCAGTGCTAGAGATAAGGGACAGGGTAATTCACCCCTCCACTTT. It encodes CSARDKGQGNSPLHF.

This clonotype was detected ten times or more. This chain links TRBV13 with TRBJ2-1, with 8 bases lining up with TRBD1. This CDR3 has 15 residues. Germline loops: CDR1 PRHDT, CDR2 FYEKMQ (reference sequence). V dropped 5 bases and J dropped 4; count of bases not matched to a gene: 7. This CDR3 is CASSIRDRLYNEQFF. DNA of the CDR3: TGTGCCAGCAGCATCCGGGACAGGCTTTACAATGAGCAGTTCTTC. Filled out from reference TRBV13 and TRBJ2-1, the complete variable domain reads AAGVIQSPRHLIKEKRETATLKCYPIPRHDTVYWYQQGPGQDPQFLISFYEKMQSDKGSIPDRFSAQQFSDYHSELNMSSLELGDSALYFCASSIRDRLYNEQFFGPGTRLTVL.

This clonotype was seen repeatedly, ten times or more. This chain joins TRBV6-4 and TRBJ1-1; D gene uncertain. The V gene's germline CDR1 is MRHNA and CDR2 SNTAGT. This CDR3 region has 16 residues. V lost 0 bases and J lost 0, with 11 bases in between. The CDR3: CASSDSAGELNTEAFF. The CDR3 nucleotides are TGTGCCAGCAGTGACTCGGCAGGAGAGTTGAACACTGAAGCTTTCTTT.

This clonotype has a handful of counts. The CDR3 loop is CASSLDRFRNEQYF. The CDR3 region has the DNA TGTGCCAGCAGCTTAGATCGTTTTCGGAACGAGCAGTACTTC. The rearrangement links TRBV7-2 to TRBJ2-7; no clear D. In germline, CDR1 is SGHTA, CDR2 FQGNSA. The CDR3 runs 14 residues. V dropped 1 base and J dropped 5 bases, with 12 bases sitting between them.

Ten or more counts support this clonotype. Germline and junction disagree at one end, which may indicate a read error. The DNA for the CDR3 is TGTGCCAGCAGTTTGACTCTAGCGGCCGGTCCTTACAATGAGCAGTCCTTC. This gives the protein CASSLTLAAGPYNEQSF. The chain links TRBV28 to TRBJ2-1; 7 nucleotides line up with TRBD2. Germline assignment: CDR1 MDHEN and CDR2 SYDVKM. CDR3 length: 17 residues.

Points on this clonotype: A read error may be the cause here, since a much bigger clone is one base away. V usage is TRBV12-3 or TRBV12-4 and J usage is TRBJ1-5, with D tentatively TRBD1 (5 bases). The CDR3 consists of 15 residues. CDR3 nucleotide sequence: TGTACCAGCAGGCAAACGGGACTTATGAATCAGCCCCAGCATTTT. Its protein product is CTSRQTGLMNQPQHF.

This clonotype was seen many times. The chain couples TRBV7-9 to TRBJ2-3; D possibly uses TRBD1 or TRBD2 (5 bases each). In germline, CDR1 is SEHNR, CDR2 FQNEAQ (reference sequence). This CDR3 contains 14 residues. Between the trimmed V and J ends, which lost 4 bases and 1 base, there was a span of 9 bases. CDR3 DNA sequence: TGTGCCAGCAGCTGGGGACCAGGCACAGATACGCAGTATTTT. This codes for CASSWGPGTDTQYF.

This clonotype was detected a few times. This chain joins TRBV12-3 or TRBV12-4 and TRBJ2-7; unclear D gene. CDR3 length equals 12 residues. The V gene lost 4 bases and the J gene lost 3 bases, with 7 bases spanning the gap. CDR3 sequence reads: CASSWILYEQYF. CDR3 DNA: TGTGCCAGCAGTTGGATACTCTACGAGCAGTACTTC.

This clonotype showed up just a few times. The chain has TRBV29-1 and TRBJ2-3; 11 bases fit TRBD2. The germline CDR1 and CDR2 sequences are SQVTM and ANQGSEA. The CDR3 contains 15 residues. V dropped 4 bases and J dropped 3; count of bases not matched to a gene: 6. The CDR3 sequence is CSVVLAGGPTDTQYF. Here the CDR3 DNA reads TGCAGCGTTGTCCTAGCGGGAGGCCCGACAGATACGCAGTATTTT.

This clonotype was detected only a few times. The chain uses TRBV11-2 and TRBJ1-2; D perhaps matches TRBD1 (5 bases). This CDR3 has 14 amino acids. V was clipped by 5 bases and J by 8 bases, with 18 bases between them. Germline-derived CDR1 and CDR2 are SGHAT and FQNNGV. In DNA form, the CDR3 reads TGTGCCAGCAGCATCGCGGTGGGGGGAGACGGCTACACCTTC. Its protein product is CASSIAVGGDGYTF. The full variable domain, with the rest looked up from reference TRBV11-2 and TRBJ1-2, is EAGVAQSPRYKIIEKRQSVAFWCNPISGHATLYWYQQILGQGPKLLIQFQNNGVVDDSQLPKDRFSAERLKGVDSTLKIQPAKLEDSAVYLCASSIAVGGDGYTFGSGTRLTVV.

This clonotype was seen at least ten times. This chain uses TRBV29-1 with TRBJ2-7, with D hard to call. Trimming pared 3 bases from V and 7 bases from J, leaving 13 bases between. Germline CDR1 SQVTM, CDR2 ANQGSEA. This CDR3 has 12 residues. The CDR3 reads CSVESGNGEQYF. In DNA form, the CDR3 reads TGCAGCGTTGAGAGTGGGAACGGGGAGCAGTACTTC.

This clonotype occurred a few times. CDR3 protein: CSADDNYGYTF. For the CDR3, the DNA is TGCAGTGCTGACGACAATTATGGCTACACCTTC. The V gene is TRBV20-1, the J gene TRBJ1-2; no reliable D call. V was cut by 5 bases and J by 5 bases, with 9 bases left in between. This CDR3 spans 11 amino acids. In germline, CDR1 is DFQATT, CDR2 SNEGSKA (reference sequence).

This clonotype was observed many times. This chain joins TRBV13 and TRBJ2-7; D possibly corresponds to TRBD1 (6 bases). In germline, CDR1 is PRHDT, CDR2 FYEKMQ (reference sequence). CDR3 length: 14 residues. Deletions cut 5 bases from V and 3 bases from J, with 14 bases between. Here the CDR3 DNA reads TGTGCCAGCAGCCCCATAGGGACAAACTACGAGCAGTACTTC. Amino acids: CASSPIGTNYEQYF.

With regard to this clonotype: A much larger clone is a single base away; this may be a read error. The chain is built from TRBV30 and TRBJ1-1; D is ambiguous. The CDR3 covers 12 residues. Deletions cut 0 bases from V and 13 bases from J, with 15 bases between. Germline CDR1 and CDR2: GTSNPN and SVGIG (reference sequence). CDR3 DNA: TGTGCCTGGAGTGTATCGGGCCTGGGAGTTTTCTTT. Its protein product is CAWSVSGLGVFF.

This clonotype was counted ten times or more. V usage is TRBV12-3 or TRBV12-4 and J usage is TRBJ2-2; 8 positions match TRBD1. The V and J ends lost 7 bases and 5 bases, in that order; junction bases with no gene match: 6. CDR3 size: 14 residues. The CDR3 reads CASITGGRTGELFF. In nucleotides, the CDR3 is TGTGCCAGCATTACAGGGGGACGAACCGGGGAGCTGTTTTTT.

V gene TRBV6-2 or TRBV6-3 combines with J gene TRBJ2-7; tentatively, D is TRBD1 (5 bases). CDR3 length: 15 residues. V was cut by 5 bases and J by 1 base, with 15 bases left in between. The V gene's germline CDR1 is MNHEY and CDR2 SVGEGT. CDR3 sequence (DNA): TGTGCCAGCAGTCGCTACACCAGGGATTCCTACGAGCAGTACTTC. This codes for CASSRYTRDSYEQYF.

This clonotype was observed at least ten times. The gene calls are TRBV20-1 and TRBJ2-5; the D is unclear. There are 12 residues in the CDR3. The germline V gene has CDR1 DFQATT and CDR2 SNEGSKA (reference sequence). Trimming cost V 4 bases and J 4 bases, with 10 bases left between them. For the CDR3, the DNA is TGCAGTGCTATCGGGCGGAGAGAGACCCAGTACTTC. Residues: CSAIGRRETQYF.

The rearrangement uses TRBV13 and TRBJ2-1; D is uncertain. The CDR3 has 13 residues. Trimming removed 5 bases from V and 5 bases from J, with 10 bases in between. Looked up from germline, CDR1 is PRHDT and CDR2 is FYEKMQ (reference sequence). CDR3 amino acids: CASSPTLDNEQFF. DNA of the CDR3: TGTGCCAGCAGCCCTACATTAGACAATGAGCAGTTCTTC.

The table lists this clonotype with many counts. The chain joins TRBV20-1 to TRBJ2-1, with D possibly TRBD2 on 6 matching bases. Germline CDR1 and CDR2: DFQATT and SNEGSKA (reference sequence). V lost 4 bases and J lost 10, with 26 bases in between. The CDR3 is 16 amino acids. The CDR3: CSATTRDLAWISEQFF. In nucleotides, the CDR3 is TGCAGTGCTACTACCCGCGACCTAGCGTGGATATCCGAGCAGTTCTTC.